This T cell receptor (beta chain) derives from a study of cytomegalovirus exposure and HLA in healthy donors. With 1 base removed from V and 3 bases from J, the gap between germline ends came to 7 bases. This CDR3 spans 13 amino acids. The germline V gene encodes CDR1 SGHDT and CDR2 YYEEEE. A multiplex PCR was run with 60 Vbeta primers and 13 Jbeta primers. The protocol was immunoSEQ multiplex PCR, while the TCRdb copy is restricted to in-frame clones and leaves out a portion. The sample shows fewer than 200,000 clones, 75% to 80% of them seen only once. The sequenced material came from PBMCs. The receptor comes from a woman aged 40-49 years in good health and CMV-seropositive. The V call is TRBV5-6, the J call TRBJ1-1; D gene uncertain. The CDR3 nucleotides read TGTGCCAGCAGCTTGCCGGGATACACTGAAGCTTTCTTT. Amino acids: CASSLPGYTEAFF.